Below, 14 T cell receptor beta chains from the same sample are listed, as sequenced in a study of blood T cells in healthy people across ages. A second PCR of about 6 to 11 cycles used a sample-barcoded 5' primer and a J-beta primer mix. TCRdb redid the calling of the 5' RACE reads with MiXCR, one entry per CDR3 protein. The data contain about 1,500,000 distinct CDR3 sequences, about 43% of them singletons. The specimen was blood. These receptor sequences come from a woman between 18 and 30 years old in good health.

The chain links TRBV20-1 to TRBJ2-3, with 10 bases identical to TRBD2. The J segment lost 8 bases and the V segment lost 1 base, leaving 9 bases of the junction unmatched. There are 15 residues in the CDR3. Per the germline V gene, CDR1 is DFQATT and CDR2 is SNEGSKA (reference sequence). CDR3 DNA: TGCAGTGCTAGAGCCCTAGCGGGAGTCTTGGGTACGCAGTATTTT. Its translation: CSARALAGVLGTQYF.

This clonotype was counted between two and nine times. The chain is built from TRBV7-2 and TRBJ1-2; D is possibly TRBD1 (5 bases). Germline CDR1 and CDR2: SGHTA and FQGNSA. CDR3 length: 13 amino acids. V was pared by 5 bases and J by 3 bases, with 10 bases between. The CDR3 DNA sequence: TGTGCCAGCAGCGCAGAGGGGTACTATGGCTACACCTTC. Amino acid sequence: CASSAEGYYGYTF.

For the CDR3, the DNA is TGTGCCAGCTCACCCGGGACAGGCCACAATGAGCAGTTCTTC. The encoded protein is CASSPGTGHNEQFF. The chain employs TRBV18 and TRBJ2-1, with 8 bases identical to TRBD1. This CDR3 has 14 residues. Trimming removed 3 bases from V and 5 bases from J; junction bases left unmatched: 3. Per germline, CDR1 KGHSH and CDR2 LQKENI.

V is TRBV29-1 and J is TRBJ2-1, with D perhaps matching TRBD2 (6 bases). Trimming cost V 1 base and J 3 bases, with 19 bases left between them. CDR3 size: 17 residues. Germline values: CDR1 SQVTM, CDR2 ANQGSEA. The CDR3 bases are TGCAGCGTTGAAGGGGCCGGTGGGGGGAGTAACTACAATGAGCAGTTCTTC. Protein sequence: CSVEGAGGGSNYNEQFF.

V is TRBV20-1 and J is TRBJ1-1; D perhaps matches TRBD1 (5 bases). The ends were cut back, 1 base at V and 0 bases at J, with 9 bases in the middle. This CDR3 comprises 14 residues. Germline V gene sequence: CDR1 DFQATT, CDR2 SNEGSKA (reference sequence). CDR3 sequence: CSARAGGLNTEAFF. Here the CDR3 DNA reads TGCAGTGCTAGAGCTGGGGGTCTGAACACTGAAGCTTTCTTT.

This clonotype was observed a few times. The J gene is TRBJ1-5, the V gene TRBV18; D unresolved. The CDR3 has 14 amino acids. CDR1 is KGHSH, CDR2 LQKENI, per germline. The ends were cut back, 2 bases at V and 4 bases at J, with 9 bases in the middle. Here the CDR3 reads CASSPGLINQPQHF. CDR3 in DNA: TGTGCCAGCTCACCAGGACTGATTAATCAGCCCCAGCATTTT.

This clonotype has only a few counts. CDR3 in amino acids: CASSYSHGGYEQYF. The CDR3 DNA follows: TGTGCCAGCAGTTACTCCCACGGAGGCTACGAGCAGTACTTC. This chain uses TRBV6-6 with TRBJ2-7; weak D call: TRBD2 (5 bases). The CDR3 covers 14 residues. V was cut by 0 bases and J by 3 bases, with 9 bases left in between. CDR1 MNHNY and CDR2 SVGAGI come from the germline V gene (reference sequence).

Concerning this clonotype itself: One end of the junction is discordant with germline, which a read error may explain. The chain employs TRBV2 and TRBJ1-6; 8 positions agree with TRBD1. There are 15 residues in the CDR3. CDR1 SNHLY and CDR2 FYNNEI come from the germline V gene. The chain's CDR3 is CTSTPGQDDNSPLHF. DNA for the CDR3: TGTACCAGCACCCCGGGACAGGATGATAATTCACCCCTCCACTTT.

This clonotype came up many times. The genes are TRBV20-1 and TRBJ2-5, with TRBD1 matching over 11 bases. V was clipped by 2 bases and J by 5 bases; unmatched bases: 4. Germline V gene data show CDR1 as DFQATT and CDR2 as SNEGSKA (reference sequence). The CDR3 sequence is 14 residues long. CDR3 sequence: CSARWTGGTETQYF. DNA for the CDR3: TGCAGTGCTAGATGGACAGGGGGCACGGAGACCCAGTACTTC.

With respect to this clonotype: A read error may account for a junction end that differs from germline. This chain uses TRBV20-1 with TRBJ1-5; perhaps TRBD1 as D (5 bases). Germline CDR1 reads DFQATT; CDR2 reads SNEGSKA (reference sequence). The CDR3 is made up of 14 amino acids. CDR3 in amino acids: CSARGRVSNHPQHF. The CDR3, as DNA: TGCAGTGCTCGAGGCAGGGTAAGCAATCACCCCCAGCATTTT.

This clonotype has only one observation. The chain has TRBV12-3 or TRBV12-4 and TRBJ1-4; D is perhaps TRBD1 (6 bases). This CDR3 region has 14 residues. Trimming took off 6 bases at V and 12 bases at J, with 20 bases between the two ends. This chain's CDR3 is CASRRDTTSRELFF. Written as DNA, the CDR3 is TGTGCCAGCAGGCGGGACACGACGAGTAGGGAACTGTTTTTT.

The sample holds a few counts of this clonotype. The chain joins TRBV5-1 to TRBJ1-2; 7 nucleotides line up with TRBD1. Germline CDR1 reads SGHRS; CDR2 reads YFSETQ. The CDR3 extends over 17 amino acids. V shed 4 bases and J 2 bases; nucleotides not matched to a gene: 14. CDR3 residues: CASSPPQAPGQNYGYTF. In DNA, the CDR3 is TGCGCCAGCAGCCCTCCCCAAGCACCGGGACAGAACTATGGCTACACCTTC.

This rearrangement joins TRBV29-1 to TRBJ1-2; D perhaps matches TRBD1 (5 bases). The CDR3 is 10 amino acids. Germline V gene lookup returns CDR1 SQVTM and CDR2 ANQGSEA. V was trimmed by 7 bases and J by 6 bases, leaving 9 bases between them. CDR3 DNA: TGCAGCGCCGAGGGGAATGGCTACACCTTC. It yields the protein CSAEGNGYTF.

This clonotype was counted between two and nine times. The V call is TRBV7-2, the J call TRBJ1-2; perhaps TRBD1 as D (6 bases). The germline V gene has CDR1 SGHTA and CDR2 FQGNSA. CDR3 length: 14 amino acids. V dropped 5 bases and J dropped 2 bases, with 12 bases sitting between them. The CDR3, as DNA: TGTGCCAGCAGCCCGGCAGGGGACAACTATGGCTACACCTTC. Its protein is CASSPAGDNYGYTF.